This T cell receptor beta chain was recovered during a study of breast tumors, draining lymph nodes, adjacent tissues. Whole-study findings and limits: Tumor and nontumor repertoires were significantly more similar in luminal-like than in basal-like breast cancer. That most tumor T cells come from lymph nodes remained unproven. Tumor repertoires ranked between lymph nodes and nontumor tissue in diversity, with V and J gene preferences. Data fit most tumor T cells coming from lymph node, expanding in tumor.

Germline V lookup: CDR1 LGHNA, CDR2 YNFKEQ. V was trimmed by 6 bases and J by 0 bases, leaving 12 bases between them. This CDR3 contains 15 residues. About this clonotype itself: Its antigen is as yet unknown.

From the multiplex PCR reads, TCRdb called clonotypes with MiXCR, one entry per CDR3 protein. The table has more than 20,000 distinct CDR3 sequences, about 70% seen once. Sequences were obtained from tumor-adjacent breast tissue. This sequence was found in a female donor with breast cancer. Some clones in this sample may be carry-over from other donors' samples. This chain connects TRBV4-2 to TRBJ2-1; a weak D match, TRBD2 (6 bases). The CDR3 nucleotides read TGTGCCAGCAGACTGGGGGACTCCTCCTACAATGAGCAGTTCTTC. It encodes CASRLGDSSYNEQFF.